Sequencing of this T cell receptor (beta chain) was carried out in a study of cytomegalovirus exposure and HLA in healthy donors. Study outcomes and limitations: Investigators reported approximately 170 TCR beta chains as tied to cytomegalovirus.

In the case of this clone: Its antigen is not known.

Losses at the gene ends were 6 bases for V and 4 bases for J; bases not matched to a gene: 3. Germline V gene sequence: CDR1 MDHEN, CDR2 SYDVKM. The CDR3 covers 13 residues. PCR amplification relied on 60 Vbeta primers (plus 13 Jbeta primers). Method: immunoSEQ multiplex PCR; TCRdb's copy keeps in-frame clones and lacks some. The sample consists of approximately 91,000 clones, more than 75% of them appearing once. Sequencing was carried out using PBMCs. This receptor was obtained from a man aged 30 to 39 in good health and CMV-seropositive. The chain links TRBV28 to TRBJ2-1; 7 nucleotides line up with TRBD2. The CDR3 DNA follows: TGTGCCAGCAGATCTAGCGGATACAATGAGCAGTTCTTC. This encodes CASRSSGYNEQFF.